This TCR beta chain is drawn from a study of radiation and T cells in renal cell carcinoma. V lost 6 bases and J lost 5; bases outside the gene matches: 1. This CDR3 is 13 amino acids long. Germline V gene data show CDR1 as SNHLY and CDR2 as FYNNEI. Stated treatment: treatment-naive control, cytoreductive nephrectomy. The patient's renal cell carcinoma had clear cell pathology. TCRdb's table, derived via immunoSEQ multiplex PCR, lists solely in-frame clones and lacks some. The sample includes some 14,000 clones, about three fifths seen only once; the top ten take 11%. The sequenced sample was tumor tissue, obtained from a patient whose treatment was nephrectomy without radiotherapy. The receptor was isolated from a man between 50 and 59 years old with renal cell carcinoma. The gene calls are TRBV2 and TRBJ2-1, with TRBD1 matching over 10 bases. The CDR3 nucleotides read TGTGCCAGCAGGGGGACAGGGGACAATGAGCAGTTCTTC. Its translation is CASRGTGDNEQFF.